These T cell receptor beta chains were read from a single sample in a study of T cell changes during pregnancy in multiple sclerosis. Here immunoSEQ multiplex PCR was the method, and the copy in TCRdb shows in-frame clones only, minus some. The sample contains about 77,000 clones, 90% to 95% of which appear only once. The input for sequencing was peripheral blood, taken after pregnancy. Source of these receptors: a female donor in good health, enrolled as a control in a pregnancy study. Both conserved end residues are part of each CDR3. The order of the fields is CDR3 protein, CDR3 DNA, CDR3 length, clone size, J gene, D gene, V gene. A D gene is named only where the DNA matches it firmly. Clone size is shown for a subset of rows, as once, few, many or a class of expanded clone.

CSVVGRAPSPLHF	TGCAGCGTTGTCGGCAGGGCACCTTCACCCCTCCACTTT	13	.	TRBJ1-6	.	TRBV29-1
CASSLAPPRLAGSTDTQYF	TGTGCCAGCAGCCTCGCACCCCCTCGACTAGCGGGAAGCACAGATACGCAGTATTTT	19	.	TRBJ2-3	TRBD2	TRBV11-2
CASSMRSGSNYGYTF	TGTGCCAGTAGTATGCGGTCTGGGTCTAACTATGGCTACACCTTC	15	.	TRBJ1-2	.	TRBV19
CASSPLTRITDTQYF	TGTGCCAGCAGCCCCCTGACTCGAATCACAGATACGCAGTATTTT	15	.	TRBJ2-3	.	TRBV7-9
CASSGTSGPYEQYF	TGTGCCAGCAGTGGGACTAGCGGGCCCTACGAGCAGTACTTC	14	.	TRBJ2-7	TRBD2	TRBV27
CASGSLGGVGGEYF	TGTGCCAGTGGCTCCCTCGGAGGGGTCGGAGGGGAGTACTTC	14	.	TRBJ2-7	.	TRBV19
CASTGQSNTEAFF	TGTGCCAGCACGGGACAATCGAACACTGAAGCTTTCTTT	13	.	TRBJ1-1	.	TRBV2
CASSLGEAHNYGYTF	TGTGCCAGCAGCTTAGGAGAAGCTCACAACTATGGCTACACCTTC	15	.	TRBJ1-2	.	TRBV7-9
CAWSTTGALSYEQYF	TGTGCCTGGAGCACGACAGGGGCCCTCTCCTACGAGCAGTACTTC	15	once	TRBJ2-7	TRBD1	TRBV30
CASHQRGQQFF	TGTGCCAGCCATCAGCGGGGACAGCAGTTCTTC	11	few	TRBJ2-1	TRBD2	TRBV27
CASRPGLAGETHEQFF	TGTGCCAGCAGACCGGGACTAGCGGGAGAGACCCATGAGCAGTTCTTC	16	.	TRBJ2-1	TRBD2	TRBV9
CAFRRDRGDEKLFF	TGTGCCTTTCGCCGGGACAGGGGTGATGAAAAACTGTTTTTT	14	.	TRBJ1-4	TRBD1	TRBV2
CASSPTKAGAQDTQYF	TGTGCCAGCAGCCCGACCAAGGCGGGAGCGCAAGATACGCAGTATTTT	16	.	TRBJ2-3	TRBD2	TRBV9
CASRSSGQEKLFF	TGTGCCAGTAGGTCCTCGGGACAGGAAAAACTGTTTTTT	13	.	TRBJ1-4	TRBD1	TRBV19
CASSIGTGGSQPQHF	TGTGCCAGTAGTATAGGTACAGGGGGCAGTCAGCCCCAGCATTTT	15	.	TRBJ1-5	TRBD1	TRBV19
CASSRGGLGSNQPQHF	TGTGCCAGCAGCAGGGGGGGACTTGGGAGCAATCAGCCCCAGCATTTT	16	.	TRBJ1-5	.	TRBV21-1
CASSLQVRSLNEQFF	TGTGCCAGCAGCTTACAGGTACGATCCTTAAATGAGCAGTTCTTC	15	.	TRBJ2-1	.	TRBV7-8
CASSSGHGLVPQHF	TGTGCCAGCAGCTCGGGACACGGCCTCGTGCCCCAGCATTTT	14	.	TRBJ1-5	.	TRBV5-5
CASSLEDRAYNEQFF	TGTGCCAGCAGCTTGGAGGACAGGGCCTACAATGAGCAGTTCTTC	15	once	TRBJ2-1	TRBD1	TRBV5-4
CSVVGTIPETQYF	TGCAGCGTTGTTGGGACAATCCCAGAGACCCAGTACTTC	13	.	TRBJ2-5	.	TRBV29-1
CASSLVAEDTQYF	TGTGCCAGCAGCTTAGTCGCAGAAGATACGCAGTATTTT	13	once	TRBJ2-3	.	TRBV11-2
CASSQVRGTYNEQFF	TGTGCCAGCAGCCAAGTCAGGGGAACCTACAATGAGCAGTTCTTC	15	.	TRBJ2-1	.	TRBV4-2
CASRSRGQRNEQFF	TGTGCCAGCAGAAGCAGGGGGCAGAGGAATGAGCAGTTCTTC	14	.	TRBJ2-1	TRBD1	TRBV6-1
CASSFDLAGNQPQHF	TGTGCCAGCAGTTTTGATCTGGCAGGCAATCAGCCCCAGCATTTT	15	.	TRBJ1-5	.	TRBV6-1
CASSQEPSGSDTGELFF	TGCGCCAGCAGCCAAGAGCCCAGCGGGAGTGACACCGGGGAGCTGTTTTTT	17	.	TRBJ2-2	TRBD2	TRBV4-3
CASSPPGGDEQYF	TGTGCCAGCAGCCCCCCCGGCGGGGACGAGCAGTACTTC	13	.	TRBJ2-7	.	TRBV6-5
CAIKGPGTSFSTDTQYF	TGTGCCATCAAAGGACCCGGGACTAGCTTTAGCACAGATACGCAGTATTTT	17	.	TRBJ2-3	TRBD2	TRBV10-3
CASRRLVTDTQYF	TGTGCCAGCAGGAGACTAGTTACAGATACGCAGTATTTT	13	.	TRBJ2-3	.	TRBV2
CAWELTGGTAFF	TGTGCCTGGGAACTTACAGGGGGCACGGCTTTCTTT	12	.	TRBJ1-1	TRBD1	TRBV30
CASSSGNEQFF	TGTGCCAGCAGTTCAGGCAATGAGCAGTTCTTC	11	.	TRBJ2-1	.	TRBV28
CASSQLTSGAQDTQYF	TGCGCCAGCAGCCAGTTAACTAGCGGGGCTCAAGATACGCAGTATTTT	16	.	TRBJ2-3	TRBD2	TRBV4-3
CASTPPLARTDTQYF	TGTGCCAGCACCCCTCCTCTAGCGCGGACAGATACGCAGTATTTT	15	.	TRBJ2-3	.	TRBV6-6
CASSPDRVYGYTF	TGTGCCAGCTCTCCGGACAGGGTCTATGGCTACACCTTC	13	few	TRBJ1-2	TRBD1	TRBV18
CASSHLQLGADEQYF	TGTGCCAGCAGCCACCTGCAGCTAGGGGCTGACGAGCAGTACTTC	15	.	TRBJ2-7	.	TRBV5-4
CASSLTGADGYTF	TGTGCCAGCAGTCTAACAGGGGCAGATGGCTACACCTTC	13	once	TRBJ1-2	TRBD1	TRBV6-1
CASSLITCSQGDQCTQYF	TGTGCCAGCAGCTTAATTACGTGTTCACAGGGGGACCAATGCACGCAGTATTTT	18	.	TRBJ2-3	TRBD1	TRBV11-2
CAWRGLAGGHQYF	TGTGCCTGGAGGGGACTAGCGGGGGGACACCAGTACTTC	13	.	TRBJ2-5	TRBD2	TRBV30
CASSLSGSYPGELFF	TGTGCCAGCAGTTTAAGCGGGAGTTACCCCGGGGAGCTGTTTTTT	15	.	TRBJ2-2	TRBD2	TRBV5-4
CASSIGPSANEQFF	TGTGCCAGTAGTATAGGACCTAGCGCCAATGAGCAGTTCTTC	14	.	TRBJ2-1	.	TRBV19
CASSFGTKYEQYF	TGTGCCAGCAGCTTCGGGACAAAGTACGAGCAGTACTTC	13	.	TRBJ2-7	.	TRBV11-2
CASSPNVGRSTDTQYF	TGTGCCAGCTCACCAAACGTCGGGAGGAGCACAGATACGCAGTATTTT	16	.	TRBJ2-3	TRBD2	TRBV18
CACTRATYGSYEQYF	TGTGCCTGTACTAGGGCGACCTACGGGTCCTACGAGCAGTACTTC	15	.	TRBJ2-7	.	TRBV28
CASSYGQGDSATKAFF	TGTGCCAGCAGTTACGGGCAGGGCGACTCCGCAACGAAAGCTTTCTTT	16	.	TRBJ1-1	.	TRBV6-6
CASSRAQGLAGFADTQYF	TGTGCCAGCAGTCGCGCTCAGGGACTAGCGGGGTTCGCAGATACGCAGTATTTT	18	.	TRBJ2-3	TRBD2	TRBV9
CASSNTGGRYEQYF	TGTGCCAGCAGTAACACAGGGGGAAGGTACGAGCAGTACTTC	14	.	TRBJ2-7	TRBD1	TRBV28
CASSLPPLAGVVGTQYF	TGTGCCAGCAGTTTACCCCCACTAGCGGGAGTAGTAGGTACGCAGTATTTT	17	.	TRBJ2-3	TRBD2	TRBV27
CASSLYLLADSPLHF	TGTGCCAGCAGCTTATATCTCTTGGCGGATTCACCCCTCCACTTT	15	.	TRBJ1-6	.	TRBV11-2
CASSRYGQVLGEQYF	TGTGCCAGCAGCCGATACGGACAGGTTCTGGGTGAGCAGTACTTC	15	.	TRBJ2-7	TRBD1	TRBV7-9
CASSIEATAYEQYF	TGTGCCAGTAGTATAGAAGCGACAGCCTACGAGCAGTACTTC	14	.	TRBJ2-7	.	TRBV19
CASSWDRGSYGYTF	TGCGCCAGCAGCTGGGACAGGGGCTCCTATGGCTACACCTTC	14	.	TRBJ1-2	TRBD1	TRBV5-1
CASSPTGGAYGANVLTF	TGTGCCAGCTCCCCGACAGGGGGCGCTTATGGGGCCAACGTCCTGACTTTC	17	.	TRBJ2-6	TRBD1	TRBV18
CASRASGNTIYF	TGTGCCAGCAGGGCTTCTGGAAACACCATATATTTT	12	.	TRBJ1-3	.	TRBV25-1
CASSLRSGGTDTQYF	TGTGCCAGCAGCTTACGGAGCGGAGGCACAGATACGCAGTATTTT	15	.	TRBJ2-3	.	TRBV7-2
CASSLSQFAGGEQFF	TGTGCCAGCAGCTTAAGCCAGTTCGCCGGCGGTGAGCAGTTCTTC	15	.	TRBJ2-1	.	TRBV7-9